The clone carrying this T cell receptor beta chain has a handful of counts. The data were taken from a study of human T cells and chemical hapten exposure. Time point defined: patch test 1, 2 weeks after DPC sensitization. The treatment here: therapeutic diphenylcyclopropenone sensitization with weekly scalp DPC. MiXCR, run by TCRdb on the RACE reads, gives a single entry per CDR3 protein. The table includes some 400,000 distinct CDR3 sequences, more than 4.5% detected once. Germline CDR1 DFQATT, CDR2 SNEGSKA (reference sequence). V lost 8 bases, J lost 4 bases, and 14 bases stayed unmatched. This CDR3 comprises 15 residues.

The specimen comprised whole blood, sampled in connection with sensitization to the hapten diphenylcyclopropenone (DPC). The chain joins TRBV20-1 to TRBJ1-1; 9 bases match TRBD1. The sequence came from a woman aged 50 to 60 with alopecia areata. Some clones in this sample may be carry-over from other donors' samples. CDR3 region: CSTRRGGQGFTEAFF. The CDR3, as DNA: TGCAGTACCAGGCGGGGGGGACAGGGCTTCACTGAAGCTTTCTTT.